Included here is one TCR beta chain sequence, with context. Its antigen is unknown. No quality values exist for individual bases; no much larger clone is one base distant. The trial excluded patients who had a history of autoimmune disease or were on systemic immunosuppression. In every dose cohort, peripheral blood was drawn for TCR sequencing at baseline, cycle 4 day 1, and cycle 7 day 1. Samples came from an open-label, multicenter, first-in-human phase I dose-escalation trial of ivuxolimab. Adults with locally advanced or metastatic head and neck squamous cell, hepatocellular, melanoma or renal cell carcinoma were enrolled in the trial. Before TCR sequencing, CD4+ T cells and CD8+ T cells from peripheral blood were sorted into separate populations. This sample stems from a study of OX40 agonist ivuxolimab in advanced cancers. Notes on the research overall: Ivuxolimab, which targeted the costimulatory receptor OX40 (CD134), was an agonistic, fully human IgG2 monoclonal antibody. Intravenous ivuxolimab was administered to patients every 2 weeks at six dose levels: 0.01, 0.1, 0.3, 1.5, 3 and 10 mg/kg. Of the roughly 51 dose-escalation patients, hepatocellular carcinoma was present in about 20, melanoma in roughly 15, renal cell carcinoma in 9 and head and neck cancer in 9. A male proportion of about 79% and a mean age of approximately 58 years, ranging from about 23 to 79, were recorded for the dose-escalation cohort. Patients were allowed to have had prior anti-PD-1, anti-PD-L1 or anti-CTLA-4 therapy, and roughly two fifths of the dose-escalation patients had been treated with checkpoint inhibitors. Three dose-escalation patients achieved partial responses, one with hepatocellular carcinoma and two with cutaneous melanoma. Peripheral TCRbeta sequencing was intended to test whether TCR sequence diversity was altered and clonal T-cell expansion was caused by ivuxolimab. The paper covers the monotherapy dose-escalation part of the phase I ivuxolimab trial, which included N of about 51 patients.

Results the study describes overall, beyond this receptor: Low levels of normalized T-cell clonal expansion were also seen in some patients who did not respond. Clonal expansion of both CD4+ and CD8+ blood T cells was observed from baseline to week 6 at doses 0.1 to 3.0 mg/kg. After ivuxolimab, CD8+ T cells had more expanded clones than CD4+ T cells on average. In partial responders in the 0.1-3.0 mg/kg groups, normalized peripheral clonal expansion was found to be among the lowest, especially among CD8+ T cells. Which antigens the clonally expanded peripheral T cells were specific for was not determined.

To sequence the TCRbeta CDR3 region, genomic DNA was isolated from the sorted cells. The immunoSEQ Assay was used to sequence the TCRbeta CDR3 regions. Not all clones reach the TCRdb copy of this immuneACCESS table, which keeps in-frame sequences only. Checked studies attribute under half of the gap to unresolved V genes and leave the rest unexplained. Within this sample are 39,000 or so clones, with around 87% of them counted one time only. The top ten constitute about 40% of the sample. The CDR3 numbers 14 residues from cysteine through phenylalanine. The only DNA kept is the CDR3, 42 bases in frame from the first base. Trimmed from V: 6 bases; trimmed from J: 7 bases; junction bases lacking a gene match: 9. CDR1 SQVTM and CDR2 ANQGSEA are derived from the germline V gene.

The clonotype was recovered from an adult with an advanced solid tumor such as melanoma, head and neck, liver or kidney cancer. The sample consisted of CD4+ or CD8+ T cells sorted from blood, taken in a trial of the OX40 agonist ivuxolimab. The sequence is built from TRBV29-1 and TRBJ2-1, with TRBD2 matching 10 junction bases. The CDR3 protein is CSVYLAGVVNEQFF. The nucleotide sequence is given as TGCAGCGTCTATCTAGCGGGAGTGGTGAATGAGCAGTTCTTC.